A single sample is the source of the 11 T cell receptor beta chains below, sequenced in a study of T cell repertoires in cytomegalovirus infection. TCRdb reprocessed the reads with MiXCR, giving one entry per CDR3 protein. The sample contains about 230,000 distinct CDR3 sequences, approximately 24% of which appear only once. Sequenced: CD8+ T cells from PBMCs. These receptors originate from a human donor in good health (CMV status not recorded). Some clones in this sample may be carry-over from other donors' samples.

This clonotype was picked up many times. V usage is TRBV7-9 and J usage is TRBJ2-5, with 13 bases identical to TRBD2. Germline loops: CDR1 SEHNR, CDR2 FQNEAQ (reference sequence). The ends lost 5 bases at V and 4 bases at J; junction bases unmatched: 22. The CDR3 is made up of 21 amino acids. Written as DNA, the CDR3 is TGTGCCAGCAGCCTGACCCCCAGACTAGCGGGGGGAACCCGGACGGGAGAGACCCAGTACTTC. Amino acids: CASSLTPRLAGGTRTGETQYF.

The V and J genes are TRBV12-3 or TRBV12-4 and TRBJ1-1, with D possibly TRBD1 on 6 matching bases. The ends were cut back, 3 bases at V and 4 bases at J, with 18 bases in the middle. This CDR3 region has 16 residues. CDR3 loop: CASSFPGRGGTTEAFF. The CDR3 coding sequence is TGTGCCAGCAGTTTCCCCGGGAGGGGGGGAACCACTGAAGCTTTCTTT.

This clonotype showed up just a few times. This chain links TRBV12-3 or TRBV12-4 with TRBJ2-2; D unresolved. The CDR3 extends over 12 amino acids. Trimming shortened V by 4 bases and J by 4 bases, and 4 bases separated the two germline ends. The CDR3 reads CASSYLTGELFF. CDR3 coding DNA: TGTGCCAGCAGTTACCTCACCGGGGAGCTGTTTTTT.

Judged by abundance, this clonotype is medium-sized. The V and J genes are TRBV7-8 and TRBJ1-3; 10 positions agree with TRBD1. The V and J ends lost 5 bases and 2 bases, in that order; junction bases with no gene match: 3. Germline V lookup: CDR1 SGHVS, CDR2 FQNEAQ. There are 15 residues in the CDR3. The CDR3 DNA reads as TGTGCCAGCAGCCCAGGGACAGGGGCTGGAAACACCATATATTTT. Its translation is CASSPGTGAGNTIYF.

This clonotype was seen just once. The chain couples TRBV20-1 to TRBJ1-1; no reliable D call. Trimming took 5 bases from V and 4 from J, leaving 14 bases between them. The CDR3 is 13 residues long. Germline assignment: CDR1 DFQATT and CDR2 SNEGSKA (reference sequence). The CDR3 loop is CSAWRTAGTEAFF. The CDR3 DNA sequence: TGCAGTGCTTGGAGAACGGCCGGCACTGAAGCTTTCTTT.

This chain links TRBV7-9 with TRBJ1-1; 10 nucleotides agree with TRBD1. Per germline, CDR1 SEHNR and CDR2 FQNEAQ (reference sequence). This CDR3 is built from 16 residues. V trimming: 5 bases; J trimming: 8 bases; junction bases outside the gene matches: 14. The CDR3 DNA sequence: TGTGCCAGCAGCCCAAGCGGGACAGGGGCAGCGGGAGAAGCTTTCTTT. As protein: CASSPSGTGAAGEAFF.

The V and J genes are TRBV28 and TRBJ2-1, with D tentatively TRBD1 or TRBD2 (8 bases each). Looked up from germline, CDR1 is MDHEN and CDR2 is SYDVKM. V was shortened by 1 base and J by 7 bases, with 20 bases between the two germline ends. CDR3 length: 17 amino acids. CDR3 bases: TGTGCCAGCAGTTTATACATTCAGGGGGCGGGGGGTAATGAGCAGTTCTTC. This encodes CASSLYIQGAGGNEQFF.

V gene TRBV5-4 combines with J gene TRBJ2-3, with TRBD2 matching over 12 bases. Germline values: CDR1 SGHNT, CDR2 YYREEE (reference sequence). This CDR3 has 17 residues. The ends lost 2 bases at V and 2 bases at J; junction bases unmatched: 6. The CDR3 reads CASSFPSGGANTDTQYF. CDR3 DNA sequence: TGTGCCAGCAGCTTCCCTAGCGGGGGGGCTAACACAGATACGCAGTATTTT.

In DNA, the CDR3 is TGCAGCGTTGTCGGTCGCCAAACAGGGGGCAGCTATGGCTACACCTTC. Its protein is CSVVGRQTGGSYGYTF. This chain joins TRBV29-1 and TRBJ1-2; 9 bases line up with TRBD1. There are 16 residues in the CDR3. V gave up 4 bases and J gave up 4 bases; unmatched junction bases: 13. Germline CDR1 SQVTM, CDR2 ANQGSEA. Based on the CDR3 plus reference TRBV29-1 and TRBJ1-2, the full variable domain is SAVISQKPSRDICQRGTSLTIQCQVDSQVTMMFWYRQQPGQSLTLIATANQGSEATYESGFVIDKFPISRPNLTFSTLTVSNMSPEDSSIYLCSVVGRQTGGSYGYTFGSGTRLTVV.

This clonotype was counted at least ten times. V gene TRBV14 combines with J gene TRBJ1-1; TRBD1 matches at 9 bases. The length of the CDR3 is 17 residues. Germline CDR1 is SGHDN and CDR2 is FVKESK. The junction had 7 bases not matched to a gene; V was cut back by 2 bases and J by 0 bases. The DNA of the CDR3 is TGTGCCAGCAGCCAATCCGGGACAGGGTATATGAACACTGAAGCTTTCTTT. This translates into CASSQSGTGYMNTEAFF.

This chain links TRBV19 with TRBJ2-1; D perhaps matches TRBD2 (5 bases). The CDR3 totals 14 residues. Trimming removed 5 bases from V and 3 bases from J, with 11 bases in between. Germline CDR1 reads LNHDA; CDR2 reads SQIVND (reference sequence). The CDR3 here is CASSYGSFYNEQFF. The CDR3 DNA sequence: TGTGCCAGTAGTTATGGGAGCTTCTACAATGAGCAGTTCTTC. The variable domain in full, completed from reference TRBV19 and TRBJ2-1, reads DGGITQSPKYLFRKEGQNVTLSCEQNLNHDAMYWYRQDPGQGLRLIYYSQIVNDFQKGDIAEGYSVSREKKESFPLTVTSAQKNPTAFYLCASSYGSFYNEQFFGPGTRLTVL.